This passage covers 23 T cell receptor beta chains from one sample sequenced in a study of lymphopenia after photon versus proton radiotherapy. Only in-frame clones appear in the TCRdb table, and some are missing; sequencing was by immunoSEQ multiplex PCR. This table has 25,000 to 35,000 clones, around 90% appearing once. The material was peripheral blood, obtained from a patient treated with photon-based radiotherapy. Receptors originate from a woman aged 45-59 years with pancreatic cancer.

The chain employs TRBV5-4 and TRBJ2-1, with 7 bases aligning to TRBD2. Per the germline V gene, CDR1 is SGHNT and CDR2 is YYREEE (reference sequence). J gave up 6 bases and V 3 bases, and 6 bases lay outside the gene matches. The CDR3 extends over 14 amino acids. The CDR3 loop reads CASSSGGSGNEQFF. As DNA, the CDR3 is TGTGCCAGCAGCTCGGGCGGGAGCGGCAATGAGCAGTTCTTC. Full variable domain (outside the CDR3, taken from reference TRBV5-4 and TRBJ2-1): ETGVTQSPTHLIKTRGQQVTLRCSSQSGHNTVSWYQQALGQGPQFIFQYYREEENGRGNFPPRFSGLQFPNYSSELNVNALELDDSALYLCASSSGGSGNEQFFGPGTRLTVL.

As DNA, the CDR3 is TGTGCCAGCAGCTTCCCAGCTAGCGGGGCGTTCTTC. Translation: CASSFPASGAFF. This rearrangement joins TRBV7-9 to TRBJ2-1, with 9 positions matching TRBD2. The CDR3 extends over 12 amino acids. J was trimmed by 15 bases and V by 3 bases; bases with no gene match: 6. Germline loops: CDR1 SEHNR, CDR2 FQNEAQ (reference sequence).

The V and J genes are TRBV5-1 and TRBJ2-7; D call uncertain. The V end was cut by 0 bases, the J end by 3 bases, with 10 bases between. Germline CDR1 and CDR2: SGHRS and YFSETQ. The CDR3 has 14 amino acids. CDR3 DNA: TGCGCCAGCAGCTTGGAAGGGTTCAGCTACGAGCAGTACTTC. It translates to CASSLEGFSYEQYF.

This chain uses TRBV5-1 with TRBJ2-7; D ambiguous. The CDR3 runs to 13 residues. Trimming cost V 5 bases and J 2 bases, with 11 bases left between them. The germline V gene encodes CDR1 SGHRS and CDR2 YFSETQ. CDR3 in DNA: TGCGCCAGCAGTCGAGGTTCCACCTACGAGCAGTACTTC. Translated: CASSRGSTYEQYF.

The chain is built from TRBV5-1 and TRBJ2-3, with 7 bases identical to TRBD2. The CDR3 length is 14 residues. The junction had 3 bases not matched to a gene; V was cut back by 1 base and J by 4 bases. Germline V gene sequence: CDR1 SGHRS, CDR2 YFSETQ. The CDR3 bases are TGCGCCAGCAGCTTGTCTCGGGAGGCAGATACGCAGTATTTT. Amino acid sequence: CASSLSREADTQYF.

The count of this clone is one. The chain recombines TRBV6-4 with TRBJ2-2, with a tentative D call TRBD1 (5 bases). V dropped 4 bases and J dropped 5 bases, with 8 bases sitting between them. Per germline, CDR1 MRHNA and CDR2 SNTAGT. The CDR3 is 13 residues long. In DNA form, the CDR3 reads TGTGCCAGCAGTGCGACAGAGACCGGGGAGCTGTTTTTT. Amino acids: CASSATETGELFF.

This chain uses TRBV5-1 with TRBJ2-4; 7 nucleotides match TRBD1. After removal of 4 bases from V and 5 bases from J, the junction contained 18 bases not matched to a gene. The CDR3 extends over 18 amino acids. Per germline, CDR1 SGHRS and CDR2 YFSETQ. This chain's CDR3 is CASSPGTASTLTQNIQYF. DNA of the CDR3: TGCGCCAGCAGCCCCGGGACAGCCTCCACCCTGACCCAAAACATTCAGTACTTC.

V and J are TRBV5-5 and TRBJ2-6; D may be TRBD1 (6 bases). This CDR3 has 18 amino acids. Germline values: CDR1 SGHKS, CDR2 YYEKEE (reference sequence). Trimming removed 5 bases at V and 2 bases at J, with 20 bases between. Here the CDR3 DNA reads TGTGCCAGCAGTCAGAGGGGGTCCGCCAAGGCTGGGGCCAACGTCCTGACTTTC. This codes for CASSQRGSAKAGANVLTF.

This chain's CDR3 is CSVDRTGKGTEAFF. Written as DNA, the CDR3 is TGCAGCGTTGATAGGACAGGGAAGGGCACTGAAGCTTTCTTT. The chain employs TRBV29-1 and TRBJ1-1; TRBD1 matches 8 bases. This CDR3 comprises 14 residues. The germline V gene encodes CDR1 SQVTM and CDR2 ANQGSEA. The V gene end was trimmed by 3 bases and the J gene end by 4 bases; junction bases not matched to a gene: 7.

CDR3 bases: TGTGCCAGCAGTGACCCGGGACAGCAAGAGACCCAGTACTTC. Encoded protein: CASSDPGQQETQYF. V is TRBV2 and J is TRBJ2-5, with TRBD1 matching 7 bases. This CDR3 spans 14 amino acids. Germline CDR1 is SNHLY and CDR2 is FYNNEI. V trimming: 3 bases; J trimming: 2 bases; junction bases outside the gene matches: 3.

This sequence joins TRBV25-1 and TRBJ1-1; unclear D gene. The CDR3 is 12 amino acids. Trimming pared 4 bases from V and 7 bases from J, leaving 10 bases between. The germline gives CDR1 MGHDK, CDR2 SYGVNS. The CDR3 region is CASSGRTNEAFF. CDR3 DNA: TGTGCCAGCAGTGGTCGGACTAATGAAGCTTTCTTT.

V gene TRBV5-5 combines with J gene TRBJ2-3, with TRBD2 identical over 8 bases. Unmatched junction bases numbered 7, after V lost 1 base and J lost 0 bases. The CDR3 totals 17 residues. The germline CDR1 and CDR2 sequences are SGHKS and YYEKEE (reference sequence). The CDR3 here is CASSLSPSGQSTDTQYF. Here the CDR3 DNA reads TGTGCCAGCAGCTTGTCCCCTAGCGGGCAGAGCACAGATACGCAGTATTTT. Full variable domain (missing parts from reference TRBV5-5 and TRBJ2-3): DAGVTQSPTHLIKTRGQQVTLRCSPISGHKSVSWYQQVLGQGPQFIFQYYEKEERGRGNFPDRFSARQFPNYSSELNVNALLLGDSALYLCASSLSPSGQSTDTQYFGPGTRLTVL.

The chain joins TRBV2 to TRBJ2-1; 13 bases align to TRBD2. The length of the CDR3 is 16 residues. Germline CDR1 SNHLY, CDR2 FYNNEI. Trimming at V came to 4 bases and at J to 4 bases, leaving 4 bases not matched to a gene. CDR3 nucleotides: TGTGCCAGCAGTGGGGCACTAGCGGGAGGGTACAATGAGCAGTTCTTC. It is translated as CASSGALAGGYNEQFF.

This sequence joins TRBV30 and TRBJ1-2; D unresolved. The CDR3 sequence is 13 residues long. V shed 3 bases and J shed 4 bases, with 12 bases lying between them. From germline, CDR1 is GTSNPN and CDR2 SVGIG (reference sequence). CDR3 region: CAWRVDGRYGYTF. The CDR3 region has the DNA TGTGCCTGGAGAGTGGACGGCCGCTATGGCTACACCTTC.

This rearrangement joins TRBV7-2 to TRBJ2-1, with D perhaps assigned TRBD1 or TRBD2 (5 bases each). This CDR3 region has 14 residues. Trimming left V 5 bases short and J 4 bases short, with 12 bases between. From germline, CDR1 is SGHTA and CDR2 FQGNSA. The CDR3 nucleotides are TGTGCCAGCAGCCTGCCGGGACCTTACAATGAGCAGTTCTTC. Amino acid sequence: CASSLPGPYNEQFF.

V and J are TRBV30 and TRBJ1-4, with D perhaps TRBD1 (5 bases). Trimming took off 0 bases at V and 4 bases at J, with 9 bases between the two ends. CDR1 and CDR2 (germline): GTSNPN, SVGIG (reference sequence). The CDR3 length is 14 residues. The CDR3 region is CAWSVGTVNEKLFF. DNA of the CDR3: TGTGCCTGGAGTGTAGGGACGGTTAATGAAAAACTGTTTTTT.

The rearrangement links TRBV7-3 to TRBJ2-3; tentative D call: TRBD1 (5 bases). The CDR3 has 14 amino acids. Germline V gene data show CDR1 as SGHTA and CDR2 as FQGTGA. V was clipped by 5 bases and J by 4 bases, with 13 bases between them. The CDR3 DNA is TGTGCCAGCAGCCAAGGGCTAGGGGCAGATACGCAGTATTTT. Its translation: CASSQGLGADTQYF.

The J gene is TRBJ2-3, the V gene TRBV28, with TRBD2 matching over 7 bases. With 5 bases clipped from V and 2 bases from J, the junction kept 7 bases outside the gene matches. This CDR3 has 15 residues. The germline V gene has CDR1 MDHEN and CDR2 SYDVKM. The CDR3 loop reads CASSPSGKLTDTQYF. The CDR3, as DNA: TGTGCCAGCAGTCCCAGCGGGAAGCTCACAGATACGCAGTATTTT.

V usage is TRBV11-3 and J usage is TRBJ2-7; D tentatively reads TRBD1 or TRBD2 (5 bases each). V lost 3 bases and J lost 3, with 15 bases in between. The germline V gene has CDR1 SGHNT and CDR2 YENEEA. The CDR3 is 15 residues long. The CDR3 DNA follows: TGTGCCAGCAGCTTGACTCCGGGACCAGACTACGAGCAGTACTTC. Translation: CASSLTPGPDYEQYF.

The rearrangement uses TRBV27 and TRBJ2-2, with 9 bases lining up with TRBD1. From germline, CDR1 is MNHEY and CDR2 SMNVEV (reference sequence). The CDR3 is made up of 17 amino acids. V dropped 8 bases and J dropped 3; count of bases not matched to a gene: 13. CDR3 protein: CASSKGTGLKDTGELFF. The CDR3 nucleotides read TGTGCCAGCTCCAAAGGGACAGGGCTAAAAGACACCGGGGAGCTGTTTTTT.

The J gene is TRBJ1-6, the V gene TRBV6-1, with 7 bases identical to TRBD1. The CDR3 spans 13 residues. Losses at the gene ends were 7 bases for V and 9 bases for J; bases not matched to a gene: 6. Germline CDR1 reads MNHNS; CDR2 reads SASEGT. The CDR3 coding sequence is TGTGCCAGCACCCCTACAGGGGTTTCACCCCTCCACTTT. Its translation: CASTPTGVSPLHF.

The V call is TRBV5-6, the J call TRBJ2-4; TRBD2 might be the D (5 bases). Germline values: CDR1 SGHDT, CDR2 YYEEEE. Trimming removed 0 bases from V and 8 bases from J, with 15 bases in between. The CDR3 is 15 residues long. The CDR3 nucleotides read TGTGCCAGCAGCTTGGTTCGTGGGAGTAGTGACATTCAGTACTTC. Residues: CASSLVRGSSDIQYF.

V gene TRBV5-6 combines with J gene TRBJ1-3, with D unresolved. V was pared by 1 base and J by 4 bases, with 12 bases between. The CDR3 totals 15 residues. Looked up from germline, CDR1 is SGHDT and CDR2 is YYEEEE. CDR3 nucleotide sequence: TGTGCCAGCAGCTTGTCGAGGGCAGGAGGAAACACCATATATTTT. Translated: CASSLSRAGGNTIYF.